These 8 T cell receptor beta chains were all obtained from the same sample, sequenced in a study of T cells after somatic rescue of genetic block. Profiling relied on immunoSEQ multiplex PCR, and the TCRdb table lists in-frame clones only, not all of them. The table includes 70,000 to 95,000 clones, about nine tenths detected once. The sequenced sample was peripheral blood mononuclear cells (PBMCs). Receptor source: a woman aged 18-29 years.

This chain uses TRBV5-1 with TRBJ1-3; D unresolved. The V gene's germline CDR1 is SGHRS and CDR2 YFSETQ. The CDR3 covers 18 residues. V was clipped by 4 bases and J by 0 bases, with 20 bases between them. As DNA, the CDR3 is TGCGCCAGCAGCCTAAGACTCGGCGGAGTTGACTCTGGAAACACCATATATTTT. It specifies CASSLRLGGVDSGNTIYF.

The chain has TRBV7-6 and TRBJ1-1, with D perhaps matching TRBD1 (5 bases). The V gene lost 5 bases and the J gene lost 1 base, with 11 bases spanning the gap. This CDR3 contains 14 residues. The V gene's germline CDR1 is SGHVS and CDR2 FNYEAQ. CDR3 region: CASSVGAWNTEAFF. The CDR3 DNA follows: TGTGCCAGCAGCGTCGGGGCTTGGAACACTGAAGCTTTCTTT.

V and J are TRBV13 and TRBJ2-2; D is unclear. The V gene lost 5 bases and the J gene lost 0 bases, with 7 bases spanning the gap. Germline CDR1 is PRHDT and CDR2 is FYEKMQ (reference sequence). The CDR3 runs to 14 residues. CDR3 DNA: TGTGCCAGCAGCCCCCAATCGAACACCGGGGAGCTGTTTTTT. Its translation is CASSPQSNTGELFF.

The rearrangement joins TRBV6-1 to TRBJ1-1; 10 bases match TRBD1. In germline, CDR1 is MNHNS, CDR2 SASEGT. The CDR3 spans 14 residues. The J segment lost 4 bases and the V segment lost 1 base, leaving 0 bases of the junction unmatched. The CDR3: CASSEGTGGTEAFF. The CDR3 nucleotides are TGTGCCAGCAGTGAAGGGACAGGGGGCACTGAAGCTTTCTTT.

The rearrangement joins TRBV30 to TRBJ2-1, with 14 bases that match TRBD2. The germline V gene has CDR1 GTSNPN and CDR2 SVGIG (reference sequence). This CDR3 is 20 amino acids long. Trimming at V came to 5 bases and at J to 5 bases, leaving 20 bases not matched to a gene. The CDR3 reads CAWGTPWGLAGARFHNEQFF. CDR3 DNA sequence: TGTGCCTGGGGTACCCCATGGGGACTAGCGGGAGCTCGTTTCCACAATGAGCAGTTCTTC.

The chain links TRBV6-6 to TRBJ1-1, with 9 bases fitting TRBD1. CDR3 length: 15 residues. The germline V gene encodes CDR1 MNHNY and CDR2 SVGAGI (reference sequence). J lost 0 bases, V lost 2 bases, and 1 base had no gene match. The CDR3 reads CASSYDRGMNTEAFF. Here the CDR3 DNA reads TGTGCCAGCAGTTACGACAGGGGGATGAACACTGAAGCTTTCTTT.

The V gene is TRBV6-6, the J gene TRBJ2-7; 10 bases are a match to TRBD2. CDR3 size: 14 residues. Germline V gives CDR1 MNHNY, CDR2 SVGAGI (reference sequence). V shed 2 bases, J shed 3 bases, and the junction held 1 base outside the gene matches. CDR3 sequence reads: CASSYLAGVYEQYF. The CDR3 bases are TGTGCCAGCAGTTACCTAGCGGGAGTCTACGAGCAGTACTTC.

This chain links TRBV28 with TRBJ1-1; perhaps TRBD1 as D (5 bases). The germline V gene encodes CDR1 MDHEN and CDR2 SYDVKM. With 2 bases removed from V and 0 bases from J, the gap between germline ends came to 10 bases. This CDR3 comprises 15 residues. The CDR3 DNA sequence: TGTGCCAGCAGTTTAAGGGGAGGGATGAACACTGAAGCTTTCTTT. Amino acid sequence: CASSLRGGMNTEAFF.